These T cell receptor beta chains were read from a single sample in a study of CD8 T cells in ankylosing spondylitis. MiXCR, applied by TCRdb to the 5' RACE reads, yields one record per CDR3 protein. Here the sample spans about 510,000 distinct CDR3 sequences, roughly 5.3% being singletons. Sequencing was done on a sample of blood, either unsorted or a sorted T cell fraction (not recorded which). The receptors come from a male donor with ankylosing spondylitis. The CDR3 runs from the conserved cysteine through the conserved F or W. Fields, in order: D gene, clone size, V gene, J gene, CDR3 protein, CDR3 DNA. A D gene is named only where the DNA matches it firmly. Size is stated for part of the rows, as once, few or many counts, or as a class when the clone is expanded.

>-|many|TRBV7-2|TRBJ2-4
CASSSGRGAKNIQYF
TGTGCCAGCAGCTCGGGACGGGGAGCCAAAAACATTCAGTACTTC
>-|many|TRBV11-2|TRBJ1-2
CASSQAYYGYTF
TGTGCCAGCAGCCAGGCATACTATGGCTACACCTTC
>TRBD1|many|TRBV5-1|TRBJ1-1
CASSPGTVLTNTEAFF
TGCGCCAGCAGCCCGGGGACAGTCCTCACGAACACTGAAGCTTTCTTT
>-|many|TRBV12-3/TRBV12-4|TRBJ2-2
CASSFLGVNTGELFF
TGTGCCAGCAGTTTCTTGGGTGTGAACACCGGGGAGCTGTTTTTT
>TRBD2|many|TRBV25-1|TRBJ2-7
CATGTTFYEQYF
TGTGCCACCGGGACTACCTTCTACGAGCAGTACTTC
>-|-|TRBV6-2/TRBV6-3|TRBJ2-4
CAISLGALKNIQYF
TGTGCCATCTCCCTCGGGGCGCTCAAAAACATTCAGTACTTC
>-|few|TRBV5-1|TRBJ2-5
CASSLAGDEETQYF
TGCGCCAGCAGCTTGGCCGGGGATGAAGAGACCCAGTACTTC
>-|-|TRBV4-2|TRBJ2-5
CASSGGGDRGAQYF
TGTGCCAGCAGCGGAGGGGGGGATAGGGGGGCCCAGTACTTC
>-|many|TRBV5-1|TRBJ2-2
CASSLLANSAGELFF
TGCGCCAGCAGCTTGCTTGCTAACTCAGCCGGGGAGCTGTTTTTT
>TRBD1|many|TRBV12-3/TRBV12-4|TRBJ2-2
CASSSQGDTGELFF
TGTGCCAGCAGCTCACAGGGGGACACCGGGGAGCTGTTTTTT
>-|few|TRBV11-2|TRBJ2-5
CASSPRLGRWETQYF
TGTGCCAGCAGCCCGCGCCTCGGACGGTGGGAGACCCAGTACTTC
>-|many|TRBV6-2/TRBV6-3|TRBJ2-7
CASSNGGYEQYF
TGTGCCAGCTCCAACGGCGGCTACGAGCAGTACTTC
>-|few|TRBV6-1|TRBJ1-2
CASSPRGPTYGYTF
TGTGCCAGCAGTCCCCGGGGGCCTACCTATGGCTACACCTTC
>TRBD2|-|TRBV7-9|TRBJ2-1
CASSLIAGVEQFF
TGTGCCAGCAGCTTAATAGCGGGAGTTGAGCAGTTCTTC
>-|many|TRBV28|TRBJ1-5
CASSSGTLLAQHF
TGTGCCAGCAGTTCCGGGACACTTCTGGCCCAGCATTTT
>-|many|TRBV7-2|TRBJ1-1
CASSLEGSSTEAFF
TGTGCCAGCAGCTTAGAGGGGTCGAGCACTGAAGCTTTCTTT
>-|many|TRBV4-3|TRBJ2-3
CASSQDLTTDTQYF
TGCGCCAGCAGCCAAGACCTAACCACAGATACGCAGTATTTT
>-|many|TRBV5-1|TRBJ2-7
CASSLVGGEGSYEQYF
TGCGCCAGCAGCTTGGTTGGCGGAGAGGGGTCCTACGAGCAGTACTTC
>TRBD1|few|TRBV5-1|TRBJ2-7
CASRRTGFSYEQYF
TGCGCCAGCAGGAGGACAGGGTTCTCCTACGAGCAGTACTTC
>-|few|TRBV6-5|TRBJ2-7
CASSYSLLPGLPPEQYF
TGTGCCAGCAGTTACTCCCTGTTGCCGGGATTACCCCCCGAGCAGTACTTC
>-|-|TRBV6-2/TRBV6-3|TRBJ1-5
CATTGYRRDQPQHF
TGTGCCACCACCGGGTACAGAAGGGATCAGCCCCAGCATTTT
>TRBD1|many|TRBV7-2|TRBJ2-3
CASSFSTGGNVADTQYF
TGTGCCAGCAGCTTTTCAACAGGGGGAAACGTAGCAGATACGCAGTATTTT